This T cell receptor (beta chain) is from a study of CD8+ T cells in alopecia areata. The wider study: A 6-month off-drug phase came after tofacitinib, which had lasted 6 to 18 months.

V lost 4 bases and J lost 0, with 7 bases in between. Germline values: CDR1 SQVTM, CDR2 ANQGSEA. The CDR3 loop spans 12 amino acids. In the case of this clone: This same CDR3 is encoded by further DNA sequences in the sample.

Extraction and reverse transcription of RNA yielded cDNA as the sequencing template. Generated by immunoSEQ multiplex PCR, the TCRdb table keeps only in-frame clones and is missing some. Altogether almost 250,000 clones are present, approximately 61% being singletons, with the ten largest covering approximately 1.2%. Source: CD4+ T cells sorted from blood, taken at week 0. This TCR derives from a human donor with alopecia areata. This chain links TRBV29-1 with TRBJ2-7; D ambiguous. The CDR3 coding sequence is TGCAGCGTTGTAGGGAACTCCTACGAGCAGTACTTC. It specifies CSVVGNSYEQYF.